By its share, the clone carrying this TCR beta chain is medium-sized. The target antigen is unknown. Gene names are mouse gene names. The read comes to an end 4 residues before the CDR3 does, leaving the germline J gene to fill in the end. The authors extracted RNA and reverse transcribed it into cDNA as the sequencing template. The assay was immunoSEQ multiplex PCR, and TCRdb's table has in-frame clones only and misses some. The record shows about 9,000 clones for this sample, with no singletons present. This entry comes from a study of CD8+ T cells in alopecia areata. Study in general: Spontaneously alopecic C3H/HeJ graft donors, roughly 6-13 months old, gave skin to roughly 6-10-week-old female C3H/HeJ mice.

Study results and limitations: Resident alphabeta T-cell populations of normal skin are likewise subject to sequencing in scalp samples. Researchers reported that TCR sharing among patients proved less clear than in mice, possibly HLA-linked. For lesional scalp, especially alopecia totalis/universalis, clonality was higher than in normal scalp.

Sorting of pooled cutaneous lymph node cells was based on CD4, CD8alpha, NKG2D, NKG2ACE and other markers. From germline, CDR1 is NSHNY and CDR2 SYGAGN. The CDR3 contains 14 residues. Trimming at V came to 1 base and at J to 2 bases, leaving 1 base not matched to a gene. The source of this sequence is a C3H/HeJ mouse with alopecia areata. The mice in this strain carry MHC haplotype H2-k. V gene TRBV13-1 combines with J gene TRBJ2-7; 9 bases line up with TRBD2. The specimen sequenced was CD8+ T cells sorted from a lymph node. CDR3 bases read: TGTGCCAGCAGTGATACTGGGGGGCCCTAT. Encoded protein: CASSDTGGPY. From start to end, the CDR3 is CASSDTGGPYEQYF.